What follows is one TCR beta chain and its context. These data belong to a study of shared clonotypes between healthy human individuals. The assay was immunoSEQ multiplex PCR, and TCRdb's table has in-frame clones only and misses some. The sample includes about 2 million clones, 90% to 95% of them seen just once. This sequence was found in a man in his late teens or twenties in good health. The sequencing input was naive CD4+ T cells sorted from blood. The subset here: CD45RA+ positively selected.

The CDR3: CASSENGNTIYF. The CDR3 DNA sequence: TGTGCCAGCAGTGAAAACGGAAACACCATATATTTT. This rearrangement joins TRBV6-1 to TRBJ1-3; D uncertain. Germline CDR1 MNHNS, CDR2 SASEGT. The CDR3 has 12 amino acids. Trimming took off 2 bases at V and 4 bases at J, with 3 bases between the two ends.